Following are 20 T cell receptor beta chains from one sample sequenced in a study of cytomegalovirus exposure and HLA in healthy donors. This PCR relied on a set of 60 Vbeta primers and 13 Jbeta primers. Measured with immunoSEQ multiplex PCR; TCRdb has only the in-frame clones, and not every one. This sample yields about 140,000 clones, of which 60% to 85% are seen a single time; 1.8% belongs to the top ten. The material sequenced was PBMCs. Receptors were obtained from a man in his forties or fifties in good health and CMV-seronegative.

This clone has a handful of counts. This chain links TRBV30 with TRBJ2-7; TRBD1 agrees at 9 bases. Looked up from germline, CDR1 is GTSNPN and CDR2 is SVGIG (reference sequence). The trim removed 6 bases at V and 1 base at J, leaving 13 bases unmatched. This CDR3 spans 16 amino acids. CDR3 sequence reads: CACTQRGQGRSYEQYF. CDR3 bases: TGTGCCTGCACCCAGAGAGGACAGGGGAGGTCCTACGAGCAGTACTTC.

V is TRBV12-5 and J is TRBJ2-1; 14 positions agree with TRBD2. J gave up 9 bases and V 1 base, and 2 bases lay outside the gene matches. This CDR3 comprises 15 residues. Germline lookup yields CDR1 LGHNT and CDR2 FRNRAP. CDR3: CASGLGLAGGGEQFF. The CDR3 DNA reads TGTGCTAGTGGTTTGGGACTAGCGGGAGGGGGTGAGCAGTTCTTC.

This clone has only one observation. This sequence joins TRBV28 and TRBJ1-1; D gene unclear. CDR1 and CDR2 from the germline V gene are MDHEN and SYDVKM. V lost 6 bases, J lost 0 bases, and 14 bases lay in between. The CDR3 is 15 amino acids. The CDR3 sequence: CASRKGVFLNTEAFF. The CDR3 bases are TGTGCCAGCAGAAAGGGAGTCTTTCTGAACACTGAAGCTTTCTTT.

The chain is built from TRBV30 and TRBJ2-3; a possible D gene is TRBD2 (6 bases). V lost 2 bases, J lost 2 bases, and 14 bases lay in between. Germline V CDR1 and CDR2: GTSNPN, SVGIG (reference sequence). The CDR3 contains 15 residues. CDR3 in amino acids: CAWSRGSGFTDTQYF. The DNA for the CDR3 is TGTGCCTGGAGTCGGGGTAGCGGATTCACAGATACGCAGTATTTT. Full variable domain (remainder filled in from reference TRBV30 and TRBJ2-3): SQTIHQWPATLVQPVGSPLSLECTVEGTSNPNLYWYRQAAGRGLQLLFYSVGIGQISSEVPQNLSASRPQDRQFILSSKKLLLSDSGFYLCAWSRGSGFTDTQYFGPGTRLTVL.

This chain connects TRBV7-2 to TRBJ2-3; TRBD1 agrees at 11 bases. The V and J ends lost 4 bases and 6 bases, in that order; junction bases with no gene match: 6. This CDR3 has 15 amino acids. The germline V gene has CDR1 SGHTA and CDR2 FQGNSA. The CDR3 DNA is TGTGCCAGCAGCTCGGGACAGGGGGTAGGCGATACGCAGTATTTT. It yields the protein CASSSGQGVGDTQYF.

The DNA of the CDR3 is TGCGCCAGCAGCTCAACTAGCGTCATTGAGACCCAGTACTTC. Translated: CASSSTSVIETQYF. The V call is TRBV5-1, the J call TRBJ2-5; 7 bases line up with TRBD2. Germline CDR1 is SGHRS and CDR2 is YFSETQ. The CDR3 has 14 residues. Trimming removed 3 bases from V and 5 bases from J; junction bases left unmatched: 7.

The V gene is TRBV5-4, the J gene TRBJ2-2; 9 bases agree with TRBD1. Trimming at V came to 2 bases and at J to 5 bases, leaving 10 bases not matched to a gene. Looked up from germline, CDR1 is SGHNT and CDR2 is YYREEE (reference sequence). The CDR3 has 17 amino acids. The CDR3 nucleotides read TGTGCCAGCAGCTTACCACTACAGGGGGCGGGGACCGGGGAGCTGTTTTTT. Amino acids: CASSLPLQGAGTGELFF.

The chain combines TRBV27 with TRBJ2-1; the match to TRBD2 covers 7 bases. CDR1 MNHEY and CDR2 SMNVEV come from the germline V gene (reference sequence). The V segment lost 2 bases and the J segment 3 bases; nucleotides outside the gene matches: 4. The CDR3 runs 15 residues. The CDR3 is CASSLGGLYYNEQFF. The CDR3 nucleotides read TGTGCCAGCAGTTTAGGGGGACTATACTACAATGAGCAGTTCTTC.

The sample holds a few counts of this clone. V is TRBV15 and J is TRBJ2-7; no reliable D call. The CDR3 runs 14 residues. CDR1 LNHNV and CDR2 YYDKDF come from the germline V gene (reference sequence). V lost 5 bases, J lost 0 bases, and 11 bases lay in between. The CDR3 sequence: CATSWSLSSYEQYF. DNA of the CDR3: TGTGCCACCAGCTGGAGTCTCAGCTCCTACGAGCAGTACTTC.

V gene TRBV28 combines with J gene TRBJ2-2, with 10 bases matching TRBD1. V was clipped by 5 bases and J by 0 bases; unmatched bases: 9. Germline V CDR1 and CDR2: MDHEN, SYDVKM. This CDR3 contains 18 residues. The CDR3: CASSQSFGQGANTGELFF. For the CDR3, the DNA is TGTGCCAGCAGTCAATCTTTCGGACAGGGGGCGAACACCGGGGAGCTGTTTTTT.

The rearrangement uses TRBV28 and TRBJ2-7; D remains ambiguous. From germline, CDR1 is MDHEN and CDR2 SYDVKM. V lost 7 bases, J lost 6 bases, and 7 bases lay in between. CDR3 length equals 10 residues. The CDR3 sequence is CASIPREQYF. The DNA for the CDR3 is TGTGCCAGCATACCGCGCGAGCAGTACTTC.

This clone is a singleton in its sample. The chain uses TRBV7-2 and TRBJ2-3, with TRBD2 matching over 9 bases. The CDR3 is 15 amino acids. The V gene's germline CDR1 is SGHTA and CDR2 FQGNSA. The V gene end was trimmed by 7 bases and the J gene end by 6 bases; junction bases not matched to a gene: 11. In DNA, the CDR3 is TGTGCCAGCACCCCCGGCGGGGGGGCATTTGATACGCAGTATTTT. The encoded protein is CASTPGGGAFDTQYF.

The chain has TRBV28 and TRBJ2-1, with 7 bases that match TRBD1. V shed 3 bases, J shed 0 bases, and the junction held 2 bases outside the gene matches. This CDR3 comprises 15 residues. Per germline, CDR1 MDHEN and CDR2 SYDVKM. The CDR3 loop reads CASSFRGSSYNEQFF. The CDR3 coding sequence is TGTGCCAGCAGTTTCAGGGGGAGCTCCTACAATGAGCAGTTCTTC. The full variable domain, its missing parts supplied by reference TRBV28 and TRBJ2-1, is DVKVTQSSRYLVKRTGEKVFLECVQDMDHENMFWYRQDPGLGLRLIYFSYDVKMKEKGDIPEGYSVSREKKERFSLILESASTNQTSMYLCASSFRGSSYNEQFFGPGTRLTVL.

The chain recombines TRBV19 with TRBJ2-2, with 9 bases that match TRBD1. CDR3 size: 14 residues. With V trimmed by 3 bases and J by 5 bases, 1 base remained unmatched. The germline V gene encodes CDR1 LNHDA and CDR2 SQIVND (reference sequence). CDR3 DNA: TGTGCCAGTAGTATTGGGACAGGGACCGGGGAGCTGTTTTTT. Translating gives CASSIGTGTGELFF.

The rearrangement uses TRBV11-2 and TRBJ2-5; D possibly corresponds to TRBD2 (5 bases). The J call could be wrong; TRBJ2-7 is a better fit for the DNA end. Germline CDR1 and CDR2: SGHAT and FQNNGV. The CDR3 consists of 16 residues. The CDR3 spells CASSYSLSGNNYEQYF. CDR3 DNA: TGTGCCAGCAGCTACAGTTTAAGCGGTAATAACTACGAGCAGTACTTC.

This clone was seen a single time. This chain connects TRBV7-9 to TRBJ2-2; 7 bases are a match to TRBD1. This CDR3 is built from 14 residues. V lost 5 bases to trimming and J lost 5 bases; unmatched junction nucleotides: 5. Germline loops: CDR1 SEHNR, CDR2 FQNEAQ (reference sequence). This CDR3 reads CASSAKTGTGELFF. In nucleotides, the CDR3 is TGTGCCAGCAGCGCGAAGACAGGGACCGGGGAGCTGTTTTTT.

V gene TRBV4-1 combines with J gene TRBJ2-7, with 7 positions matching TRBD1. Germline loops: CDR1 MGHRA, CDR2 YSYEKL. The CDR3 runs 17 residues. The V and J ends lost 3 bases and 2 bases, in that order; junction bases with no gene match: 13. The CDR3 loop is CASSQKTGQYYPYEQYF. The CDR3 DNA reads TGCGCCAGCAGCCAGAAGACGGGACAGTACTACCCCTACGAGCAGTACTTC.

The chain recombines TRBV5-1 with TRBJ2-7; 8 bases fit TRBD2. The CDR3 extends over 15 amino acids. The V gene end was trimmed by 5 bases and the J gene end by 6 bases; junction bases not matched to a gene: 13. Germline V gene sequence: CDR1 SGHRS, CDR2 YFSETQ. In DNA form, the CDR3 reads TGCGCCAGCAGGCCGGGGGGGCAGGGAGTCGGCGAGCAGTACTTC. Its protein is CASRPGGQGVGEQYF.

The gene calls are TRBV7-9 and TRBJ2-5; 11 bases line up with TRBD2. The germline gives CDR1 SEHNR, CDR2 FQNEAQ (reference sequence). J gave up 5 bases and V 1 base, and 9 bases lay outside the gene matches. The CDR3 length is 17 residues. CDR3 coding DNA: TGTGCCAGCAGCTTAGACGTCCTAGCGGGGGGCGGGGAGACCCAGTACTTC. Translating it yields CASSLDVLAGGGETQYF. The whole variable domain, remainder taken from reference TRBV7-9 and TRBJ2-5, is DTGVSQNPRHKITKRGQNVTFRCDPISEHNRLYWYRQTLGQGPEFLTYFQNEAQLEKSRLLSDRFSAERPKGSFSTLEIQRTEQGDSAMYLCASSLDVLAGGGETQYFGPGTRLLVL.

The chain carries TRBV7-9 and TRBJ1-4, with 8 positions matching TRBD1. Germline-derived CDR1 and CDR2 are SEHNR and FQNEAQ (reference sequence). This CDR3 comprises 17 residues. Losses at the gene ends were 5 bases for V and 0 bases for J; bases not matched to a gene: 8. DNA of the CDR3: TGTGCCAGCAGCCCCGACCCGGGACAGGCAACTAATGAAAAACTGTTTTTT. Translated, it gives CASSPDPGQATNEKLFF. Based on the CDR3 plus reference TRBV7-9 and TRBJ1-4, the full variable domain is DTGVSQNPRHKITKRGQNVTFRCDPISEHNRLYWYRQTLGQGPEFLTYFQNEAQLEKSRLLSDRFSAERPKGSFSTLEIQRTEQGDSAMYLCASSPDPGQATNEKLFFGSGTQLSVL.